This paragraph covers one T cell receptor beta chain sequence. This sample was included in a study of HIV-infected patients and healthy controls. TCRdb analysed the 5' RACE reads with MiXCR anew, one entry per CDR3 protein. The data contain roughly 68,000 distinct CDR3 sequences, 19% of them singletons. This CDR3 contains 16 residues. Trimming shortened V by 2 bases and J by 0 bases, and 11 bases separated the two germline ends. CDR1 is MNHEY and CDR2 is SVGAGI in the germline V gene. The rearrangement joins TRBV6-5 to TRBJ1-3; no clear D gene. What was sequenced was CD4+ T cells from blood. The sequence came from a human donor in good health. The CDR3 protein is CASSYGPRLSGNTIYF. The CDR3 DNA reads TGTGCCAGCAGTTACGGCCCGCGGCTCTCTGGAAACACCATATATTTT.